What follows are 7 T cell receptor beta chains derived from one specimen sequenced in a study of T cell repertoires in cytomegalovirus infection. MiXCR, applied by TCRdb to the reads, yields one record per CDR3 protein. In the table there are about 680,000 distinct CDR3 sequences, roughly a quarter of which are singletons. The sequenced material came from CD8+ T cells from PBMCs. The receptors stem from a human donor in good health (CMV status not recorded). Some clones in this sample may be carry-over from other donors' samples.

This rearrangement joins TRBV27 to TRBJ2-3, with TRBD1 identical over 8 bases. V lost 2 bases to trimming and J lost 1 base; unmatched junction nucleotides: 5. Germline values: CDR1 MNHEY, CDR2 SMNVEV (reference sequence). There are 16 residues in the CDR3. In DNA, the CDR3 is TGTGCCAGCAGTTTACGGACAGGGATGGGCACAGATACGCAGTATTTT. Protein product: CASSLRTGMGTDTQYF.

The chain employs TRBV20-1 and TRBJ2-7; D is unclear. In germline, CDR1 is DFQATT, CDR2 SNEGSKA (reference sequence). The V end lost 1 base, the J end lost 3 bases, and 10 bases lay between the germline ends. This CDR3 is built from 13 residues. The CDR3 region has the DNA TGCAGTGCTAGAGTGGGCACTCGCTACGAGCAGTACTTC. This gives the protein CSARVGTRYEQYF.

The genes are TRBV6-5 and TRBJ2-7; D ambiguous. The germline V gene has CDR1 MNHEY and CDR2 SVGAGI. This CDR3 is built from 15 residues. Trimming removed 0 bases at V and 3 bases at J, with 12 bases between. CDR3 in DNA: TGTGCCAGCAGTTACTCTAGGCTACCTAACTACGAGCAGTACTTC. Its translation is CASSYSRLPNYEQYF.

This clonotype was observed at least ten times. The V call is TRBV7-2, the J call TRBJ1-1, with D unresolved. This CDR3 region has 16 residues. V lost 2 bases to trimming and J lost 3 bases, with 16 bases between them. Germline V lookup: CDR1 SGHTA, CDR2 FQGNSA. CDR3 sequence: CASSLPTASLDTEAFF. CDR3 in DNA: TGTGCCAGCAGCTTACCTACGGCCAGCCTGGACACTGAAGCTTTCTTT.

The chain combines TRBV27 with TRBJ2-3, with D possibly being TRBD2 (5 bases). Trimming took off 6 bases at V and 6 bases at J, with 13 bases between the two ends. The CDR3 is 13 amino acids. The germline gives CDR1 MNHEY, CDR2 SMNVEV (reference sequence). DNA for the CDR3: TGTGCCAGCAGCCAGCTCGGACTGGATACGCAGTATTTT. Encoded protein: CASSQLGLDTQYF.

The chain carries TRBV7-9 and TRBJ2-1, with TRBD2 matching 8 bases. The germline gives CDR1 SEHNR, CDR2 FQNEAQ (reference sequence). The CDR3 length is 15 residues. Germline trimming cut 2 bases from V and 11 bases from J; bases unmatched to any gene: 11. The CDR3 region is CASSLNRGAGDKQFF. DNA of the CDR3: TGTGCCAGCAGCTTAAATAGGGGAGCGGGGGATAAGCAGTTCTTC.

This clonotype was seen ten or more times. The chain carries TRBV7-6 and TRBJ2-3; D remains ambiguous. V lost 5 bases and J 0 bases, leaving 15 bases between the germline ends. CDR3 size: 16 residues. Germline assignment: CDR1 SGHVS and CDR2 FNYEAQ. DNA for the CDR3: TGTGCCAGCAGCCCCGTCTTATCGGCTAGCACAGATACGCAGTATTTT. Protein product: CASSPVLSASTDTQYF. The complete variable domain, with remaining parts taken from reference TRBV7-6 and TRBJ2-3, reads GAGVSQSPRYKVTKRGQDVALRCDPISGHVSLYWYRQALGQGPEFLTYFNYEAQQDKSGLPNDRFSAERPEGSISTLTIQRTEQRDSAMYRCASSPVLSASTDTQYFGPGTRLTVL.